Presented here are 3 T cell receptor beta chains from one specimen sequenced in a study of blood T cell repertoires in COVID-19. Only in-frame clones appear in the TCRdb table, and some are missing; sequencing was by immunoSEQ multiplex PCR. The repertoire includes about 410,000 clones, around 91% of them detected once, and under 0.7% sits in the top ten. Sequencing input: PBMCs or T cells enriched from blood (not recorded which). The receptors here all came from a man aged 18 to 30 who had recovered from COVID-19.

DNA of the CDR3: TGTGCCTGGAGTACAGGGTTTGGGGCCAACGTCCTGACTTTC. Encoded protein: CAWSTGFGANVLTF. The J gene is TRBJ2-6, the V gene TRBV30; TRBD1 might be the D (6 bases). The V and J ends lost 2 bases and 3 bases respectively, with 8 bases between them. Germline V gene sequence: CDR1 GTSNPN, CDR2 SVGIG (reference sequence). This CDR3 region has 14 residues.

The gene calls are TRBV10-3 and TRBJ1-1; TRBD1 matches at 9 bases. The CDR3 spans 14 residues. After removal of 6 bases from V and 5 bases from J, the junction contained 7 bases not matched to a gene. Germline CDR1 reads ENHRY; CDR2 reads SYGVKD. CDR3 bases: TGTGCCATCAGACCCGGGACAGGGCCTACTGAAGCTTTCTTT. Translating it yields CAIRPGTGPTEAFF.

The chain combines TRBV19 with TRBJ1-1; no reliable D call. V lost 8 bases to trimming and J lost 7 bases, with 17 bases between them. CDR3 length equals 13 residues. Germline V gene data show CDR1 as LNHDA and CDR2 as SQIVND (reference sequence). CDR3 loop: CASSSGKYVEAFF. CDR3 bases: TGTGCCAGTTCTTCCGGGAAGTATGTTGAAGCTTTCTTT.